Reported below is one TCR beta chain. The method was immunoSEQ multiplex PCR; TCRdb's version includes in-frame clones alone and lacks a portion of them. The profile shows a few thousand clones, roughly a third of them singletons. This CDR3 spans 14 amino acids. V shed 1 base and J shed 1 base, with 8 bases lying between them. Germline V lookup: CDR1 MNHNS, CDR2 SASEGT. These data come from a study of graft-versus-host responses after intestinal transplantation. This chain uses TRBV6-1 with TRBJ2-7; D is undetermined. This receptor was identified in a human patient who was an organ donor for intestinal transplantation. The source was alloreactive CD4+ T cells from a mixed lymphocyte reaction culture, collected before transplantation. The subset here: CFSE-low proliferating T cells sorted from roughly 6-day pre-transplant mixed lymphocyte reaction (GvH or HvG direction). The CDR3 region has the DNA TGTGCCAGCAGTGAAGGGACCCCTTCCTACGAGCAGTACTTC. Its protein product is CASSEGTPSYEQYF.